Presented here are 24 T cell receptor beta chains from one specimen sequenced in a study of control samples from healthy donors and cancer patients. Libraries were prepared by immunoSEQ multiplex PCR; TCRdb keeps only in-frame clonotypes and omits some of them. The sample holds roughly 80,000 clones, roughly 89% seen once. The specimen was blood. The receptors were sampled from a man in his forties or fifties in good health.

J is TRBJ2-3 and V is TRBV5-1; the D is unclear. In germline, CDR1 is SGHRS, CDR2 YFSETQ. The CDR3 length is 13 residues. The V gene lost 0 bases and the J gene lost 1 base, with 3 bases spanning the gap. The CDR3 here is CASSLDGTDTQYF. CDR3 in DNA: TGCGCCAGCAGCTTGGACGGCACAGATACGCAGTATTTT.

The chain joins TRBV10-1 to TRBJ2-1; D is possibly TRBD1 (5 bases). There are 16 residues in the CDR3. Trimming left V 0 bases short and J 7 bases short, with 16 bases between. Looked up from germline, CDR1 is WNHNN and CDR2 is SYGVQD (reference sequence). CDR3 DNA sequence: TGCGCCAGCAGTGAGTCGATGCAGGGTTCTCGGAATGAGCAGTTCTTC. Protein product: CASSESMQGSRNEQFF.

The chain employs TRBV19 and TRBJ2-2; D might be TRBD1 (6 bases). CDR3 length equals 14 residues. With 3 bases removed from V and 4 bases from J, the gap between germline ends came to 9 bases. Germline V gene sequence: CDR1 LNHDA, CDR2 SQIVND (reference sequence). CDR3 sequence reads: CASSIGRGTGELFF. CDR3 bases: TGTGCCAGTAGTATCGGCAGGGGCACCGGGGAGCTGTTTTTT.

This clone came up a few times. Here the CDR3 DNA reads TGTGCCAGCAGTGGGGGACTAGCGGGAGGAGAGACCCAGTACTTC. Translation: CASSGGLAGGETQYF. This chain links TRBV2 with TRBJ2-5, with 15 bases matching TRBD2. The CDR3 extends over 15 amino acids. The trim removed 4 bases at V and 4 bases at J, leaving 1 base unmatched. CDR1 is SNHLY, CDR2 FYNNEI, per germline. The variable domain in full, with the rest retrieved from reference TRBV2 and TRBJ2-5, is EPEVTQTPSHQVTQMGQEVILRCVPISNHLYFYWYRQILGQKVEFLVSFYNNEISEKSEIFDDQFSVERPDGSNFTLKIRSTKLEDSAMYFCASSGGLAGGETQYFGPGTRLLVL.

CDR3 in DNA: TGTGCCAGCAGCTTGGGACCTACATACAATGAGCAGTTCTTC. Protein product: CASSLGPTYNEQFF. This chain connects TRBV5-6 to TRBJ2-1; D not certain. The length of the CDR3 is 14 residues. CDR1 is SGHDT and CDR2 is YYEEEE in the germline V gene. V was cut by 0 bases and J by 4 bases, with 8 bases left in between.

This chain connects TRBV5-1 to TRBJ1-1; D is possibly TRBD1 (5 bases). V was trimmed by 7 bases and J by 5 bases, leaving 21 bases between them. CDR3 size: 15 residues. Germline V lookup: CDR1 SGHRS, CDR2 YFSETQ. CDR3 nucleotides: TGCGCCAGCGAGAACAGGAAGGTTGGGGGGACTGAAGCTTTCTTT. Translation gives CASENRKVGGTEAFF. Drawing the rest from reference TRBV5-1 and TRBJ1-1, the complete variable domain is KAGVTQTPRYLIKTRGQQVTLSCSPISGHRSVSWYQQTPGQGLQFLFEYFSETQRNKGNFPGRFSGRQFSNSRSEMNVSTLELGDSALYLCASENRKVGGTEAFFGQGTRLTVV.

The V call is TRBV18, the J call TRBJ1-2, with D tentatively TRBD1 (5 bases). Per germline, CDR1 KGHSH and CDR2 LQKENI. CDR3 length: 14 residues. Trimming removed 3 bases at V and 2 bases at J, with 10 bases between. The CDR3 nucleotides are TGTGCCAGCTCACCCGAGACAGAGAACTATGGCTACACCTTC. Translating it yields CASSPETENYGYTF.

CDR3: CASSIGLHNEQFF. DNA of the CDR3: TGTGCCAGCAGTATAGGGCTACACAATGAGCAGTTCTTC. The rearrangement uses TRBV5-5 and TRBJ2-1; no clear D gene. The CDR3 spans 13 residues. Germline V gene lookup returns CDR1 SGHKS and CDR2 YYEKEE (reference sequence). The ends were cut back, 5 bases at V and 5 bases at J, with 11 bases in the middle. Supplemented by reference TRBV5-5 and TRBJ2-1, the full variable domain reads DAGVTQSPTHLIKTRGQQVTLRCSPISGHKSVSWYQQVLGQGPQFIFQYYEKEERGRGNFPDRFSARQFPNYSSELNVNALLLGDSALYLCASSIGLHNEQFFGPGTRLTVL.

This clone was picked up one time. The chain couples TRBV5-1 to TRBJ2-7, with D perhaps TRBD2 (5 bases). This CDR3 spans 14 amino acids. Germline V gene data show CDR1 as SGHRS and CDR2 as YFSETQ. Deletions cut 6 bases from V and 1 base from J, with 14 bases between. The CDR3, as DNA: TGCGCCAGCAATCCTTCGGGCGGGTCCTACGAGCAGTACTTC. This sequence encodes CASNPSGGSYEQYF.

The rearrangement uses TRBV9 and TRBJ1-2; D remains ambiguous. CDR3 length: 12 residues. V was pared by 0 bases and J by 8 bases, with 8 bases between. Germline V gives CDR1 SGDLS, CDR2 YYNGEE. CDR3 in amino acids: CASSVALDGYTF. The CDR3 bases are TGTGCCAGCAGCGTAGCCTTGGACGGCTACACCTTC.

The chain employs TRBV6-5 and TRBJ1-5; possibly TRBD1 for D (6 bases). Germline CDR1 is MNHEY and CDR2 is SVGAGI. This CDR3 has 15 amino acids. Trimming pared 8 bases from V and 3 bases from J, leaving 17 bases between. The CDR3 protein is CASSRVGQTNQPQHF. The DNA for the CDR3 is TGTGCCAGCTCCAGAGTCGGACAGACCAATCAGCCCCAGCATTTT.

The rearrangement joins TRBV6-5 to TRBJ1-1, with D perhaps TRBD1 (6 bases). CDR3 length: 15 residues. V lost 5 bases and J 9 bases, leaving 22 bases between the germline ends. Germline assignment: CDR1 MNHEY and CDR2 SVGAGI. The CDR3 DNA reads TGTGCCAGCAGTAGGGACATCGCTTTGGGTACTAAAGCTTTCTTT. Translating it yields CASSRDIALGTKAFF.

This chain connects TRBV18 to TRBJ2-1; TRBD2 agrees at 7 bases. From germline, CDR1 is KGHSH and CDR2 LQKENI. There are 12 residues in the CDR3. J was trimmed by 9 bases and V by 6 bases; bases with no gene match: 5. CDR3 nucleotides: TGTGCCAGCTCCCGGGGACTACCTGAGCAGTTCTTC. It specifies CASSRGLPEQFF.

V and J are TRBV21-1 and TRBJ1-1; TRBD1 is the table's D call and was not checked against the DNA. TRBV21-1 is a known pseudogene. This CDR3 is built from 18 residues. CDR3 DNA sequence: TGTGCCAGCAGCAAAGAGGATGAGTGGGCAGGCTCGAACACTGAAGCTTTCTTT. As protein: CASSKEDEWAGSNTEAFF.

Here the CDR3 DNA reads TGTGCCAGCTCACCGGGTAATAGCAACTACGAGCAGTACTTC. It specifies CASSPGNSNYEQYF. The V call is TRBV18, the J call TRBJ2-7, with D hard to call. The CDR3 has 14 amino acids. With 3 bases removed from V and 3 bases from J, the gap between germline ends came to 12 bases. CDR1 is KGHSH and CDR2 is LQKENI in the germline V gene.

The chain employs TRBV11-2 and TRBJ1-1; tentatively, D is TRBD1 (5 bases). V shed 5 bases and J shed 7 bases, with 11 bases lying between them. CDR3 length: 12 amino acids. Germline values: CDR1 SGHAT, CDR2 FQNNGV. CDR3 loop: CASSTRGGEAFF. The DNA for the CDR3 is TGTGCCAGCAGCACACGCGGGGGTGAAGCTTTCTTT.

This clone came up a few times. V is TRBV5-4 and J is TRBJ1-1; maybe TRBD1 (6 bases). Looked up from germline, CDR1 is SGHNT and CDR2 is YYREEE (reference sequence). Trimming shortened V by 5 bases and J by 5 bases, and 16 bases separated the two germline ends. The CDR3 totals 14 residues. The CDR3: CASRSWQGRTEAFF. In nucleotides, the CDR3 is TGTGCCAGCAGGTCTTGGCAGGGGAGAACTGAAGCTTTCTTT.

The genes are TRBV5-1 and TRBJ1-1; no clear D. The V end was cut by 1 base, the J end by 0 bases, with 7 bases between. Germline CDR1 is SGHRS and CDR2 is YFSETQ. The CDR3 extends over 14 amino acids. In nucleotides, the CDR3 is TGCGCCAGCAGCTTGACGAAAATGAACACTGAAGCTTTCTTT. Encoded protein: CASSLTKMNTEAFF.

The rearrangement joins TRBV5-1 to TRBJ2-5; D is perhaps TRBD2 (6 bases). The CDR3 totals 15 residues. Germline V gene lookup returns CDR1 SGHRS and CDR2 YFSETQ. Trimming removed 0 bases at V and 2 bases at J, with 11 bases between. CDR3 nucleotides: TGCGCCAGCAGCTTGGCCCCGGGAGCTCAAGAGACCCAGTACTTC. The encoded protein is CASSLAPGAQETQYF.

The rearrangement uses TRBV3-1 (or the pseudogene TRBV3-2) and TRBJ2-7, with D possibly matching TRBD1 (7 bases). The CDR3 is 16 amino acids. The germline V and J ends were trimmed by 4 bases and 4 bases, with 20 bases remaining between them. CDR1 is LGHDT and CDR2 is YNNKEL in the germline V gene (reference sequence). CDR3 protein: CASSPQQGRLLYEQYF. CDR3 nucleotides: TGTGCCAGCAGCCCCCAACAGGGGAGGCTGCTTTACGAGCAGTACTTC.

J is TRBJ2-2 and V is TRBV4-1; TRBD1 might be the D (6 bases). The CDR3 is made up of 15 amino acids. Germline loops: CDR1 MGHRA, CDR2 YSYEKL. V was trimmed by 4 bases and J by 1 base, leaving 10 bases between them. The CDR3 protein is CASSLGQMNTGELFF. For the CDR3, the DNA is TGCGCCAGCAGCCTCGGACAGATGAACACCGGGGAGCTGTTTTTT.

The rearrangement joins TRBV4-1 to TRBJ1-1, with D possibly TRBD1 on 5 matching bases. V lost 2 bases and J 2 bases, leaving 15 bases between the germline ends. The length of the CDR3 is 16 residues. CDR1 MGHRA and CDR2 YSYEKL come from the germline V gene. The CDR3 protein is CASSQTGGGINTEAFF. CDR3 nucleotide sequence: TGCGCCAGCAGCCAAACTGGGGGGGGAATCAACACTGAAGCTTTCTTT.

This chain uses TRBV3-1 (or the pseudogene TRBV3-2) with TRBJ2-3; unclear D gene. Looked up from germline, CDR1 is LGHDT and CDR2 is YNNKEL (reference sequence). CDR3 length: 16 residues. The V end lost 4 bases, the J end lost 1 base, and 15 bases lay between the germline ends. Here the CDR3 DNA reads TGTGCCAGCAGCCCCACCGCTGCCTCTGGCACAGATACGCAGTATTTT. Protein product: CASSPTAASGTDTQYF.

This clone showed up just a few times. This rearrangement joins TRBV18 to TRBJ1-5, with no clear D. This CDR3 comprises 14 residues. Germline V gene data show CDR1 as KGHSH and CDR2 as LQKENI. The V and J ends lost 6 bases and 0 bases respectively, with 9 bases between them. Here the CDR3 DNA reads TGTGCCAGCTCCCCGTCTTATAGCAATCAGCCCCAGCATTTT. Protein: CASSPSYSNQPQHF.